Each of the 17 T cell receptor beta chains below was sequenced from the same sample in a study of CD8+ T cells in alopecia areata. Extraction and reverse transcription of RNA yielded cDNA as the sequencing template. Data came from immunoSEQ multiplex PCR; TCRdb stores just in-frame clones and leaves some out. Of 150,000 to 200,000 clones detected, 50% to 60% appear once; the ten largest clones hold roughly 14%. The source was CD4+ T cells sorted from blood, collected at week 0. The receptors stem from a human donor with alopecia areata.

The chain carries TRBV2 and TRBJ2-1, with a weak D call TRBD2 (5 bases). The CDR3 has 13 amino acids. V was cut by 7 bases and J by 12 bases, with 19 bases left in between. Germline V gene lookup returns CDR1 SNHLY and CDR2 FYNNEI. CDR3 in amino acids: CASKKGSGGGQFF. CDR3 nucleotides: TGTGCCAGCAAGAAGGGAAGCGGTGGTGGGCAGTTCTTC.

The CDR3 loop reads CAISVTPYEQYF. The CDR3 DNA reads TGTGCCATCAGTGTGACACCCTACGAGCAGTACTTC. The rearrangement links TRBV10-3 to TRBJ2-7; D not certain. The CDR3 loop spans 12 amino acids. Germline V gives CDR1 ENHRY, CDR2 SYGVKD. Trimming left V 4 bases short and J 2 bases short, with 6 bases between.

The V call is TRBV28, the J call TRBJ1-2; D is ambiguous. This CDR3 is built from 13 residues. V lost 2 bases and J lost 3, with 7 bases in between. Germline loops: CDR1 MDHEN, CDR2 SYDVKM. CDR3 coding DNA: TGTGCCAGCAGTTTAGGAGAAGACTATGGCTACACCTTC. It yields the protein CASSLGEDYGYTF.

This sequence joins TRBV10-3 and TRBJ2-6; 10 positions agree with TRBD1. Per the germline V gene, CDR1 is ENHRY and CDR2 is SYGVKD. V lost 3 bases and J lost 3; bases outside the gene matches: 8. The CDR3 covers 18 residues. The CDR3 coding sequence is TGTGCCATCAGTGACTGGACAGGGGGGCCGGGTGGGGCCAACGTCCTGACTTTC. Encoded protein: CAISDWTGGPGGANVLTF.

The chain recombines TRBV19 with TRBJ2-7; 13 bases map to TRBD2. Germline CDR1 reads LNHDA; CDR2 reads SQIVND (reference sequence). V shed 4 bases and J 5 bases; nucleotides not matched to a gene: 5. This CDR3 contains 15 residues. The CDR3 nucleotides read TGTGCCAGTAGTAAACTAGCGGGGGGGATCAACGAGCAGTACTTC. It yields the protein CASSKLAGGINEQYF.

This clone was found a few times. The chain is built from TRBV30 and TRBJ2-7, with D possibly matching TRBD2 (6 bases). In germline, CDR1 is GTSNPN, CDR2 SVGIG (reference sequence). The V gene lost 5 bases and the J gene lost 3 bases, with 17 bases spanning the gap. This CDR3 has 14 residues. CDR3 coding DNA: TGTGCCTGGGATAACTCACCGGGACTCTACGAGCAGTACTTC. It translates to CAWDNSPGLYEQYF.

CDR3 bases: TGTGCCAGCGGAGGCGGGTACTATGGCTACACCTTC. It codes for CASGGGYYGYTF. The gene calls are TRBV6-5 and TRBJ1-2; D gene uncertain. Trimming cost V 8 bases and J 3 bases, with 10 bases left between them. This CDR3 is 12 amino acids long. Germline CDR1 and CDR2: MNHEY and SVGAGI.

The CDR3 DNA reads TGTGCCTGGAGTGACAAGAGCTCCTATAATTCACCCCTCCACTTT. Amino acid sequence: CAWSDKSSYNSPLHF. V is TRBV30 and J is TRBJ1-6; D uncertain. V lost 1 base and J lost 0, with 7 bases in between. The CDR3 loop spans 15 amino acids. Germline loops: CDR1 GTSNPN, CDR2 SVGIG (reference sequence).

A single count supports this clone. The chain couples TRBV6-1 to TRBJ2-1; tentatively, D is TRBD2 (5 bases). Trimming cost V 8 bases and J 4 bases, with 15 bases left between them. CDR1 and CDR2 from the germline V gene are MNHNS and SASEGT. The CDR3 runs to 14 residues. Here the CDR3 DNA reads TGTGCCAGCTCTGCACTCTCGGGGTACAATGAGCAGTTCTTC. Protein sequence: CASSALSGYNEQFF.

V and J are TRBV4-2 and TRBJ1-6; no clear D. Germline values: CDR1 LGHNA, CDR2 YNFKEQ. CDR3 length: 15 residues. V was cut by 0 bases and J by 6 bases, with 9 bases left in between. The CDR3 region has the DNA TGTGCCAGCAGCCAAGACCCAAGTGGTAATTCACCCCTCCACTTT. The encoded protein is CASSQDPSGNSPLHF.

V gene TRBV11-3 combines with J gene TRBJ2-7; the D is unclear. The CDR3 has 15 residues. Germline V gene sequence: CDR1 SGHNT, CDR2 YENEEA. Trimming pared 0 bases from V and 0 bases from J, leaving 9 bases between. CDR3 region: CASSLDGTISYEQYF. In DNA, the CDR3 is TGTGCCAGCAGCTTAGATGGCACCATCTCCTACGAGCAGTACTTC.

The rearrangement joins TRBV5-1 to TRBJ2-2; 10 bases match TRBD1. Trimming took 4 bases from V and 7 from J; bases not matched to a gene: 4. The CDR3 sequence is 14 residues long. Per germline, CDR1 SGHRS and CDR2 YFSETQ. CDR3 coding DNA: TGCGCCAGCAGCAGACAGGGGGCGGACGGGGAGCTGTTTTTT. This translates into CASSRQGADGELFF.

This clone was counted once. The rearrangement uses TRBV30 and TRBJ2-5; 11 nucleotides match TRBD1. The germline gives CDR1 GTSNPN, CDR2 SVGIG (reference sequence). The CDR3 extends over 17 amino acids. The trim removed 1 base at V and 4 bases at J, leaving 11 bases unmatched. In nucleotides, the CDR3 is TGTGCCTGGAGTGGGACCTGGACAGGGGGCGTCGCAGAGACCCAGTACTTC. Protein sequence: CAWSGTWTGGVAETQYF.

As regards this clone: This sample includes further DNA sequences coding for the same CDR3. The chain couples TRBV30 to TRBJ2-7; unclear D gene. There are 10 residues in the CDR3. Trimming removed 5 bases at V and 4 bases at J, with 6 bases between. Germline V gene data show CDR1 as GTSNPN and CDR2 as SVGIG (reference sequence). CDR3 nucleotides: TGTGCCTGGGGAGATTACGAGCAGTACTTC. It encodes CAWGDYEQYF.

This clone has a handful of counts. The chain employs TRBV5-1 and TRBJ2-1, with 7 bases fitting TRBD2. The CDR3 contains 15 residues. The V gene's germline CDR1 is SGHRS and CDR2 YFSETQ. V lost 0 bases, J lost 4 bases, and 4 bases stayed unmatched. The DNA of the CDR3 is TGCGCCAGCAGCTTGGTTGCGGGGGAGTACAATGAGCAGTTCTTC. The encoded protein is CASSLVAGEYNEQFF.

This clone was observed a few times. The same CDR3 can be traced to other DNA sequences in this sample. The chain joins TRBV6-5 to TRBJ2-7; tentative D call: TRBD1 (6 bases). Germline-derived CDR1 and CDR2 are MNHEY and SVGAGI. Trimming took off 0 bases at V and 6 bases at J, with 9 bases between the two ends. The CDR3 is 13 amino acids. This chain's CDR3 is CASSYSHRAEQYF. The CDR3 bases are TGTGCCAGCAGTTACTCGCACAGGGCCGAGCAGTACTTC.

With regard to this clone: The junction differs from germline at one of its ends, possibly a read error. V gene TRBV15 combines with J gene TRBJ1-1; no firm D call. CDR3 size: 15 residues. Germline CDR1 is LNHNV and CDR2 is YYDKDF (reference sequence). The CDR3 loop is CATSRDLSLNTEASF. The CDR3 DNA reads TGTGCCACCAGCAGAGATCTCAGTCTGAACACTGAAGCTTCCTTT. The full variable domain, completed using reference TRBV15 and TRBJ1-1, is DAMVIQNPRYQVTQFGKPVTLSCSQTLNHNVMYWYQQKSSQAPKLLFHYYDKDFNNEADTPDNFQSRRPNTSFCFLDIRSPGLGDTAMYLCATSRDLSLNTEASFGQGTRLTVV.